This T cell receptor (beta chain) was captured in a study of blood T cell repertoires in COVID-19. This CDR3 spans 19 amino acids. Trimming shortened V by 1 base and J by 1 base, and 17 bases separated the two germline ends. CDR1 and CDR2 from the germline V gene are MGHRA and YSYEKL. The assay was immunoSEQ multiplex PCR, and TCRdb's table has in-frame clones only and misses some. The sample includes around 85,000 clones, about 82% of them seen just once. The chain employs TRBV4-1 and TRBJ1-6; D is uncertain. This TCR was recovered from a man in his fifties with active COVID-19. The sequencing input was peripheral blood. The CDR3 coding sequence is TGCGCCAGCAGCCAAGTTGGAGGGATTGGATTATCCTATAATTCACCCCTCCACTTT. Protein sequence: CASSQVGGIGLSYNSPLHF.